This TCR beta chain emerged from a study of CD8 T cells in Susac syndrome (dated by TCRdb to about 2019). Background for the entire study: Whether CD8+ T cell activation and differentiation in Susac syndrome was antigen driven was tested using repertoire sequencing. CD8+ T cell repertoire clonality was compared between 11 to 12 healthy donors, approximately 14 Susac syndrome patients and roughly 15 multiple sclerosis patients.

Overall study outcomes, separate from this receptor: The number of individuals in the TCR sequencing and HLA analysis was recognized as being relatively small.

RNA was extracted using the RNeasy kit, and about 0.5 to 1 ug of the RNA was reverse transcribed with random hexamers. TCR beta CDR3 regions were amplified with the immunoSEQ multiplex PCR assay covering 54 Vbeta and 13 Jbeta segments. PCR amplification bias was corrected using a synthetic template baseline for primer optimization and computational correction. In the paper's pipeline: Reads were annotated to V, D and J genes according to IMGT and were analyzed with immunoSEQ Analyzer, with only productive sequences retained. To calculate clonality, Shannon entropy was normalized by log2 of the number of productive unique sequences and then subtracted from one. For each patient and control, public and private clones were evaluated within the 100 most prevalent clones. Clones were defined as Susac-specific if absent from the healthy and MS cohorts, from 1052 published viral clones and from other ImmuneACCESS disease sequences. TCRdb's own reprocessing of the public reads used fastp at Q25 and MiXCR and kept productive beta chains. Entries are consolidated by CDR3 protein sequence, retaining the most common genes and DNA. The V and J calls follow TCRdb's processing rather than the paper's. The sample table contains 110,000 or so distinct CDR3 sequences; only one count was recorded for approximately 90% of them. The leading ten clones occupy 0.12% of the sample.

Between the V and J ends, shortened by 4 bases and 6 bases respectively, the junction contains 14 bases. The CDR3 contains 14 residues, cysteine and phenylalanine counted. CDR3 DNA only is kept here, 42 bases in frame from base 1. The germline V gene sets CDR1 to SGHRS and CDR2 to YFSETQ. High-throughput TCR beta sequencing profiled peripheral blood CD8+ and CD4+ T cells from healthy donors, Susac syndrome patients and multiple sclerosis patients. The healthy donors served as controls matched for age and sex. CD8+ TEMRA cells were enriched by FACS, while bulk CD8+ and CD4+ T cells were purified by magnetic negative isolation. Blood was collected in EDTA tubes and processed within 24 hours, with PBMCs isolated through density gradient centrifugation. PBMCs intended for TCR sequencing were cryopreserved in liquid nitrogen and thawed later in a water bath at 37 degrees C. The sorted or isolated CD4+, CD8+ and CD8+ TEMRA cells reached a purity of at least 90%.

To note about this clonotype: No antigen is known for it. No much larger clone exists at a distance of one base, and base qualities are not known.

The chain is made from TRBV5-1 and TRBJ2-1, with no confident D gene call. Sequenced: CD8+ T cells from PBMCs. This clonotype was sampled from a human donor in good health. The nucleotide sequence is TGCGCCAGCAGCCAAGTCCGGAGACGCAATGAGCAGTTCTTC. Its product reads: CASSQVRRRNEQFF.